These 18 T cell receptor beta chains were all obtained from the same sample, sequenced in a study of blood T cell repertoires in COVID-19. The method was immunoSEQ multiplex PCR; TCRdb's version includes in-frame clones alone and lacks a portion of them. The table includes about 300,000 clones, roughly 80% detected once. Sequencing was performed on peripheral blood. Source of these receptors: a human donor with COVID-19, enrolled during active disease. The donor label of this sample is uncertain.

The chain couples TRBV7-3 to TRBJ1-1; weak D call: TRBD1 (5 bases). Deletions cut 1 base from V and 6 bases from J, with 15 bases between. CDR3 length: 15 residues. From germline, CDR1 is SGHTA and CDR2 FQGTGA. CDR3 nucleotides: TGTGCCAGCAGCTTAAGTCCGGGGGGGATCGCTGAAGCTTTCTTT. It encodes CASSLSPGGIAEAFF.

The V gene is TRBV11-2, the J gene TRBJ2-7; D perhaps matches TRBD1 (6 bases). V lost 5 bases, J lost 3 bases, and 8 bases lay in between. Per the germline V gene, CDR1 is SGHAT and CDR2 is FQNNGV. The CDR3 totals 12 residues. CDR3 bases: TGTGCCAGCAGCGTACAGGGCTACGAGCAGTACTTC. Amino acids: CASSVQGYEQYF.

This clone was detected only a few times. This rearrangement joins TRBV3-1 (or the pseudogene TRBV3-2) to TRBJ2-7, with D unresolved. The CDR3 covers 14 residues. Germline assignment: CDR1 LGHDT and CDR2 YNNKEL (reference sequence). V was cut by 4 bases and J by 2 bases, with 12 bases left in between. The CDR3 nucleotides read TGTGCCAGCAGCCGTAGCCACGGAGCCTACGAGCAGTACTTC. Its protein is CASSRSHGAYEQYF.

This chain joins TRBV4-1 and TRBJ1-2; TRBD1 agrees at 9 bases. The V and J ends lost 4 bases and 8 bases, in that order; junction bases with no gene match: 5. The CDR3 is 13 residues long. CDR1 and CDR2 from the germline V gene are MGHRA and YSYEKL. Here the CDR3 DNA reads TGCGCCAGCAGCCGGGACAGGGAATTCGGCTACACCTTC. Translating gives CASSRDREFGYTF.

The chain has TRBV7-2 and TRBJ2-3; possibly TRBD2 for D (5 bases). The CDR3 covers 15 residues. Germline values: CDR1 SGHTA, CDR2 FQGNSA. The V and J ends lost 5 bases and 2 bases respectively, with 14 bases between them. The CDR3 coding sequence is TGTGCCAGCAGCCCCCAGCGGTACAACACAGATACGCAGTATTTT. It is translated as CASSPQRYNTDTQYF.

The chain uses TRBV5-1 and TRBJ1-2; the match to TRBD1 covers 7 bases. The CDR3 runs to 16 residues. The germline V gene has CDR1 SGHRS and CDR2 YFSETQ. J was trimmed by 2 bases and V by 2 bases; bases with no gene match: 9. The CDR3 nucleotides read TGCGCCAGCAGCTTCCTAGGGACAGACCAGAACTATGGCTACACCTTC. This translates into CASSFLGTDQNYGYTF.

This clone has only a few counts. This chain uses TRBV7-9 with TRBJ1-1, with 8 bases lining up with TRBD1. The germline V gene has CDR1 SEHNR and CDR2 FQNEAQ (reference sequence). The CDR3 spans 13 residues. V shed 1 base, J shed 7 bases, and the junction held 2 bases outside the gene matches. Here the CDR3 reads CASSLVGTGEAFF. The CDR3 nucleotides are TGTGCCAGCAGCTTAGTAGGGACAGGTGAAGCTTTCTTT.

The chain combines TRBV7-9 with TRBJ1-3; D is ambiguous. CDR1 and CDR2 from the germline V gene are SEHNR and FQNEAQ (reference sequence). The germline V and J ends were trimmed by 2 bases and 4 bases, with 12 bases remaining between them. The CDR3 length is 15 residues. Here the CDR3 DNA reads TGTGCCAGCAGCTTATCAAGCAACGCCGGAAACACCATATATTTT. It translates to CASSLSSNAGNTIYF.

The chain has TRBV5-1 and TRBJ2-3; 12 nucleotides line up with TRBD2. The ends lost 4 bases at V and 6 bases at J; junction bases unmatched: 9. The germline gives CDR1 SGHRS, CDR2 YFSETQ. The CDR3 has 16 amino acids. The chain's CDR3 is CASSPGLAGWADTQYF. The CDR3 coding sequence is TGCGCCAGCAGCCCCGGACTAGCGGGATGGGCGGATACGCAGTATTTT.

The table lists this clone with many counts. The chain couples TRBV19 to TRBJ1-1; the match to TRBD1 covers 7 bases. The CDR3 spans 17 residues. With V trimmed by 6 bases and J by 5 bases, 18 bases remained unmatched. Germline lookup yields CDR1 LNHDA and CDR2 SQIVND (reference sequence). This chain's CDR3 is CASRISRYRGRGTEAFF. CDR3 sequence (DNA): TGTGCCAGTAGGATATCCCGGTACAGGGGACGCGGAACTGAAGCTTTCTTT.

The chain is built from TRBV19 and TRBJ1-1; D might be TRBD1 (6 bases). Trimming cost V 7 bases and J 5 bases, with 17 bases left between them. This CDR3 has 14 amino acids. Germline-derived CDR1 and CDR2 are LNHDA and SQIVND (reference sequence). The CDR3 loop reads CASTNRALGTEAFF. Written as DNA, the CDR3 is TGTGCCAGTACCAACAGGGCCCTGGGGACTGAAGCTTTCTTT.

The rearrangement joins TRBV2 to TRBJ2-5; D is perhaps TRBD2 (6 bases). CDR3 length: 13 amino acids. Germline V gives CDR1 SNHLY, CDR2 FYNNEI. V dropped 0 bases and J dropped 7 bases, with 9 bases sitting between them. This CDR3 is CASSEAKGGTQYF. CDR3 nucleotide sequence: TGTGCCAGCAGTGAAGCTAAGGGAGGGACCCAGTACTTC. The complete variable domain, with remaining parts taken from reference TRBV2 and TRBJ2-5, reads EPEVTQTPSHQVTQMGQEVILRCVPISNHLYFYWYRQILGQKVEFLVSFYNNEISEKSEIFDDQFSVERPDGSNFTLKIRSTKLEDSAMYFCASSEAKGGTQYFGPGTRLLVL.

The chain recombines TRBV27 with TRBJ2-7, with D hard to call. The V end was cut by 5 bases, the J end by 7 bases, with 15 bases between. The length of the CDR3 is 13 residues. In germline, CDR1 is MNHEY, CDR2 SMNVEV (reference sequence). The CDR3 sequence is CASSPTVAIEQYF. Here the CDR3 DNA reads TGTGCCAGCAGTCCCACAGTTGCTATAGAGCAGTACTTC.

The gene calls are TRBV28 and TRBJ2-1, with TRBD2 matching over 9 bases. Germline V lookup: CDR1 MDHEN, CDR2 SYDVKM. V lost 5 bases, J lost 5 bases, and 4 bases stayed unmatched. The CDR3 consists of 14 residues. CDR3 nucleotides: TGTGCCAGCAGTGGGACTAGCATCCACAATGAGCAGTTCTTC. Amino acids: CASSGTSIHNEQFF.

J is TRBJ2-3 and V is TRBV7-2, with TRBD2 matching over 14 bases. Germline V lookup: CDR1 SGHTA, CDR2 FQGNSA. The CDR3 sequence is 16 residues long. Unmatched junction bases numbered 7, after V lost 5 bases and J lost 6 bases. The CDR3 loop is CASSRGLAGGRDTQYF. In nucleotides, the CDR3 is TGTGCCAGCAGCAGAGGACTAGCGGGGGGCCGGGATACGCAGTATTTT.

The chain is built from TRBV19 and TRBJ1-1, with D uncertain. V was trimmed by 5 bases and J by 3 bases, leaving 13 bases between them. In germline, CDR1 is LNHDA, CDR2 SQIVND (reference sequence). This CDR3 is built from 14 residues. CDR3 amino acids: CASSRVAMDTEAFF. The DNA of the CDR3 is TGTGCCAGTAGTCGGGTCGCTATGGACACTGAAGCTTTCTTT.

This clone was observed a handful of times. The chain has TRBV4-1 and TRBJ1-6; D is ambiguous. The V and J ends lost 6 bases and 7 bases respectively, with 7 bases between them. The CDR3 is made up of 12 amino acids. CDR1 is MGHRA and CDR2 is YSYEKL in the germline V gene. CDR3 bases: TGCGCCAGCAGGGGCAGAAATTCACCCCTCCACTTT. As protein: CASRGRNSPLHF.

This sequence joins TRBV10-1 and TRBJ2-3; D is uncertain. Per the germline V gene, CDR1 is WNHNN and CDR2 is SYGVQD (reference sequence). Trimming removed 0 bases at V and 2 bases at J, with 9 bases between. This CDR3 region has 15 residues. CDR3 residues: CASSESNNPTDTQYF. CDR3 in DNA: TGCGCCAGCAGTGAGTCGAACAACCCCACAGATACGCAGTATTTT.